This T cell receptor beta chain comes out of a study of blood T cell repertoires in COVID-19. The CDR3 runs 12 residues. V was pared by 6 bases and J by 7 bases, with 12 bases between. Profiled with immunoSEQ multiplex PCR; TCRdb holds only in-frame clones, not every one. The top ten clones hold around 5.9% of a sample with about 54,000 clones, approximately 80% of them seen once. The sample taken for sequencing was peripheral blood. The chain carries TRBV12-3 or TRBV12-4 and TRBJ1-1, with D maybe TRBD1 (5 bases). This sequence originates from a human donor in a cohort sampled during active or convalescent COVID-19. CDR3 DNA: TGTGCCAGCAGCCTAGACAGAGGTGAAGCTTTCTTT. Its protein is CASSLDRGEAFF.